The next 16 T cell receptor beta chains were all read from a single sample in a study of cytomegalovirus exposure and HLA in healthy donors. PCR used 60 Vbeta primers and 13 Jbeta primers. Assay: immunoSEQ multiplex PCR; the TCRdb copy retains only in-frame clones and omits some. The table has about 70,000 clones, roughly 74% seen once. Sequencing used PBMCs. The receptor set was obtained from a human donor in good health.

This clone has only one observation. The sample carries other DNA sequences with the same CDR3. V gene TRBV5-1 combines with J gene TRBJ2-3; 10 bases fit TRBD2. The V gene end was trimmed by 0 bases and the J gene end by 0 bases; junction bases not matched to a gene: 1. CDR1 is SGHRS and CDR2 is YFSETQ in the germline V gene. This CDR3 region has 16 residues. The DNA of the CDR3 is TGCGCCAGCAGCTTGGGACTAGCGGGTAGCACAGATACGCAGTATTTT. This encodes CASSLGLAGSTDTQYF.

CDR3 amino acids: CASSYPGHNTGELFF. DNA for the CDR3: TGTGCCAGTAGCTACCCGGGACATAACACCGGGGAGCTGTTTTTT. This sequence joins TRBV19 and TRBJ2-2; possibly TRBD1 for D (6 bases). Germline V gene lookup returns CDR1 LNHDA and CDR2 SQIVND (reference sequence). This CDR3 contains 15 residues. Trimming stripped 6 bases from V and 2 bases from J, with 13 bases between.

The chain carries TRBV12-5 and TRBJ1-5; TRBD1 is a possible D gene (5 bases). This CDR3 contains 15 residues. V lost 4 bases and J 6 bases, leaving 16 bases between the germline ends. In germline, CDR1 is LGHNT, CDR2 FRNRAP. The CDR3 bases are TGTGCTAGTGGTTCGGTGACAGAATTCCTTCAGCCCCAGCATTTT. This translates into CASGSVTEFLQPQHF.

J is TRBJ2-1 and V is TRBV29-1; D is perhaps TRBD1 (5 bases). Germline CDR1 reads SQVTM; CDR2 reads ANQGSEA. V was pared by 1 base and J by 3 bases, with 16 bases between. CDR3 size: 16 residues. CDR3 coding DNA: TGCAGCGTTGAAGGGTCCGGACAACACCACTACAATGAGCAGTTCTTC. The encoded protein is CSVEGSGQHHYNEQFF.

The rearrangement joins TRBV9 to TRBJ1-5; 8 nucleotides agree with TRBD1. The CDR3 sequence is 14 residues long. The V segment lost 3 bases and the J segment 2 bases; nucleotides outside the gene matches: 1. Germline V gene sequence: CDR1 SGDLS, CDR2 YYNGEE. CDR3 region: CASSAGQGNQPQHF. Written as DNA, the CDR3 is TGTGCCAGCAGCGCGGGACAGGGCAATCAGCCCCAGCATTTT.

This clone occurred once. The J gene is TRBJ2-7, the V gene TRBV6-1, with 7 positions matching TRBD2. The J segment lost 2 bases and the V segment lost 6 bases, leaving 7 bases of the junction unmatched. This CDR3 spans 14 amino acids. The germline V gene encodes CDR1 MNHNS and CDR2 SASEGT. The CDR3 bases are TGTGCCAGCAGAGCTAGCGGTACCCCCTACGAGCAGTACTTC. Translated: CASRASGTPYEQYF.

The chain uses TRBV5-4 and TRBJ1-2, with TRBD1 as a possible D gene (5 bases). Deletions cut 4 bases from V and 2 bases from J, with 18 bases between. CDR1 and CDR2 (germline): SGHNT, YYREEE (reference sequence). The CDR3 covers 16 residues. The CDR3 is CASSTPPGQGNYGYTF. CDR3 sequence (DNA): TGTGCCAGCAGCACCCCTCCCGGGCAGGGCAACTATGGCTACACCTTC.

The rearrangement joins TRBV10-2 to TRBJ1-6; D gene uncertain. The germline gives CDR1 WSHSY, CDR2 SAAADI. V gave up 6 bases and J gave up 10 bases, with 19 bases separating them. The CDR3 has 15 residues. The CDR3 reads CASRVGPQRQSPLHF. In nucleotides, the CDR3 is TGCGCCAGCAGAGTCGGACCCCAGCGGCAATCACCCCTCCACTTT.

This chain joins TRBV9 and TRBJ2-7, with D possibly being TRBD2 (6 bases). Looked up from germline, CDR1 is SGDLS and CDR2 is YYNGEE. The CDR3 length is 15 residues. Trimming removed 0 bases at V and 5 bases at J, with 15 bases between. The CDR3 bases are TGTGCCAGCAGCGTAGACGGGGGATCGGGCCACGAGCAGTACTTC. This gives the protein CASSVDGGSGHEQYF.

This clone showed up just a few times. The chain recombines TRBV14 with TRBJ1-2, with a possible D match to TRBD1 (5 bases). Trimming pared 1 base from V and 7 bases from J, leaving 19 bases between. Germline CDR1 reads SGHDN; CDR2 reads FVKESK. The CDR3 spans 16 residues. CDR3 nucleotide sequence: TGTGCCAGCAGCCAAGGCGGGGTAGAGGGGCTATTTGGCTACACCTTC. This gives the protein CASSQGGVEGLFGYTF.

This rearrangement joins TRBV30 to TRBJ2-3, with TRBD2 matching 8 bases. Looked up from germline, CDR1 is GTSNPN and CDR2 is SVGIG (reference sequence). The CDR3 has 14 residues. With V trimmed by 6 bases and J by 2 bases, 7 bases remained unmatched. Here the CDR3 DNA reads TGTGCCTGCACTAGCGGCGTTTCCACAGATACGCAGTATTTT. Translating gives CACTSGVSTDTQYF.

This clone was observed once. The V call is TRBV6-6, the J call TRBJ2-6, with D unclear. This CDR3 spans 15 amino acids. Per the germline V gene, CDR1 is MNHNY and CDR2 is SVGAGI (reference sequence). The V gene lost 3 bases and the J gene lost 2 bases, with 8 bases spanning the gap. The CDR3 sequence: CASSYQAPGANVLTF. The CDR3 DNA reads as TGTGCCAGCAGTTATCAGGCACCTGGGGCCAACGTCCTGACTTTC.

The chain recombines TRBV10-1 with TRBJ2-1; 10 nucleotides align to TRBD2. The CDR3 totals 16 residues. Per the germline V gene, CDR1 is WNHNN and CDR2 is SYGVQD (reference sequence). J gave up 9 bases and V 6 bases, and 14 bases lay outside the gene matches. The CDR3: CASSANSAGGWGEQFF. The CDR3 nucleotides read TGCGCCAGCAGCGCCAACTCAGCGGGAGGGTGGGGTGAGCAGTTCTTC.

V is TRBV19 and J is TRBJ1-4, with a possible D match to TRBD1 (6 bases). CDR1 LNHDA and CDR2 SQIVND come from the germline V gene (reference sequence). With 5 bases removed from V and 2 bases from J, the gap between germline ends came to 15 bases. This CDR3 spans 16 amino acids. The CDR3 here is CASSLATGTTNEKLFF. The CDR3 DNA follows: TGTGCCAGTAGTCTCGCAACAGGGACCACTAATGAAAAACTGTTTTTT.

This rearrangement joins TRBV9 to TRBJ2-1, with D hard to call. The CDR3 spans 12 residues. Trimming removed 4 bases at V and 8 bases at J, with 10 bases between. Per the germline V gene, CDR1 is SGDLS and CDR2 is YYNGEE. CDR3 nucleotide sequence: TGTGCCAGCAGCCCTATGGGCCATGAGCAGTTCTTC. Its protein product is CASSPMGHEQFF.

The chain has TRBV5-1 and TRBJ1-1; the D gene is possibly TRBD1 (5 bases). The V and J ends lost 4 bases and 4 bases respectively, with 14 bases between them. This CDR3 is 14 amino acids long. Germline-derived CDR1 and CDR2 are SGHRS and YFSETQ. This CDR3 reads CASSPGRGRTEAFF. CDR3 sequence (DNA): TGCGCCAGCAGCCCGGGGCGGGGCCGCACTGAAGCTTTCTTT.